The 28 T cell receptor beta chains below were found in one sample sequenced in a study of OX40 agonist ivuxolimab in advanced cancers. Some clones are missing from TCRdb's copy, which holds only in-frame ones; the method was immunoSEQ multiplex PCR. The sample has around 64,000 clones, about nine tenths seen once; the top ten hold 13% to 15%. The specimen comprised CD4+ or CD8+ T cells sorted from blood, sampled in a trial of the OX40 agonist ivuxolimab. These receptors were obtained from an adult with an advanced solid tumor such as melanoma, head and neck, liver or kidney cancer.

The rearrangement links TRBV6-5 to TRBJ1-1, with D possibly TRBD1 on 5 matching bases. Trimming took off 6 bases at V and 4 bases at J, with 12 bases between the two ends. Per germline, CDR1 MNHEY and CDR2 SVGAGI. This CDR3 is built from 13 residues. The CDR3 loop reads CASREQASTEAFF. The CDR3 coding sequence is TGTGCCAGCAGGGAACAGGCTTCCACTGAAGCTTTCTTT.

This chain joins TRBV7-5 and TRBJ2-2; TRBD1 was called by the table and not checked on the DNA. TRBV7-5 is assigned pseudogene status. The CDR3 sequence is 17 residues long. CDR3 loop: CARSFRMRGPNTGELFF. CDR3 DNA sequence: TGTGCCAGAAGCTTTAGGATGAGGGGGCCGAACACCGGGGAGCTGTTTTTT.

The chain is built from TRBV27 and TRBJ2-2; D is perhaps TRBD1 (5 bases). Germline V lookup: CDR1 MNHEY, CDR2 SMNVEV (reference sequence). V gave up 4 bases and J gave up 10 bases, with 13 bases separating them. The CDR3 length is 13 residues. The CDR3 sequence: CASSYGEGVELFF. In DNA form, the CDR3 reads TGTGCCAGCAGTTATGGGGAAGGGGTGGAGCTGTTTTTT.

The gene calls are TRBV2 and TRBJ2-3; 8 bases map to TRBD2. In germline, CDR1 is SNHLY, CDR2 FYNNEI. V gave up 3 bases and J gave up 3 bases; unmatched junction bases: 5. CDR3 length: 15 residues. In DNA, the CDR3 is TGTGCCAGCAGTGATAGTCAGCGGGAGACAGATACGCAGTATTTT. The encoded protein is CASSDSQRETDTQYF.

The V and J genes are TRBV5-8 and TRBJ2-3; 8 bases align to TRBD2. Per germline, CDR1 SGHTS and CDR2 YDEGEE. The J segment lost 0 bases and the V segment lost 4 bases, leaving 19 bases of the junction unmatched. This CDR3 contains 20 residues. The chain's CDR3 is CASSLRLRREDGTSTDTQYF. DNA for the CDR3: TGTGCCAGCAGCCTACGCTTGCGGCGGGAGGACGGCACTAGCACAGATACGCAGTATTTT.

The chain recombines TRBV10-3 with TRBJ2-2; D gene ambiguous. The CDR3 consists of 14 residues. Germline V gives CDR1 ENHRY, CDR2 SYGVKD. Between the trimmed V and J ends, which lost 1 base and 0 bases, there was a span of 3 bases. Here the CDR3 reads CAISELANTGELFF. The CDR3 nucleotides read TGTGCCATCAGTGAGTTGGCGAACACCGGGGAGCTGTTTTTT.

The sample holds one count of this clone. The rearrangement links TRBV5-6 to TRBJ2-7; 9 bases match TRBD1. Germline CDR1 SGHDT, CDR2 YYEEEE. Germline trimming cut 4 bases from V and 3 bases from J; bases unmatched to any gene: 5. The CDR3 loop spans 14 amino acids. CDR3 nucleotide sequence: TGTGCCAGCAGCCAAGAGACAGGGGGCTACGAGCAGTACTTC. Protein product: CASSQETGGYEQYF.

V gene TRBV4-3 combines with J gene TRBJ2-7, with TRBD1 as a possible D gene (6 bases). This CDR3 region has 16 residues. Trimming cost V 0 bases and J 4 bases, with 16 bases left between them. CDR1 is LGHNA and CDR2 is YSLEER in the germline V gene. The CDR3 coding sequence is TGCGCCAGCAGCCAAGACCGTACAGGGTTAAGGTACGAGCAGTACTTC. Residues: CASSQDRTGLRYEQYF.

This clone has more than one count but fewer than ten. The V and J genes are TRBV28 and TRBJ2-7, with D perhaps given as TRBD1 or TRBD2 (5 bases each). V was trimmed by 3 bases and J by 3 bases, leaving 18 bases between them. The CDR3 is made up of 16 amino acids. The V gene's germline CDR1 is MDHEN and CDR2 SYDVKM. CDR3 loop: CASSFGPFMGDYEQYF. CDR3 bases: TGTGCCAGCAGTTTTGGTCCGTTTATGGGGGACTACGAGCAGTACTTC.

This clone was seen a handful of times. This chain links TRBV4-2 with TRBJ1-3; D call uncertain. This CDR3 is 17 amino acids long. Germline CDR1 reads LGHNA; CDR2 reads YNFKEQ. V was pared by 2 bases and J by 0 bases, with 14 bases between. The DNA of the CDR3 is TGTGCCAGCAGCCAATCAGTTGGGTTAAGCTCTGGAAACACCATATATTTT. Protein product: CASSQSVGLSSGNTIYF.

J is TRBJ1-2 and V is TRBV30, with TRBD1 matching over 7 bases. The germline V gene encodes CDR1 GTSNPN and CDR2 SVGIG (reference sequence). This CDR3 contains 15 residues. Unmatched junction bases numbered 13, after V lost 5 bases and J lost 4 bases. DNA of the CDR3: TGTGCCTGGGAGCGAGGACAGGAAAGACGCTATGGCTACACCTTC. Encoded protein: CAWERGQERRYGYTF.

This clone was counted a few times. J is TRBJ2-3 and V is TRBV7-9; D ambiguous. Trimming removed 5 bases from V and 2 bases from J, with 8 bases in between. CDR1 is SEHNR, CDR2 FQNEAQ, per germline (reference sequence). CDR3 length: 13 amino acids. This CDR3 is CASSADDTDTQYF. In nucleotides, the CDR3 is TGTGCCAGCAGCGCGGATGACACAGATACGCAGTATTTT.

This clone occurred once. This chain joins TRBV7-9 and TRBJ1-2; no clear D gene. V was cut by 5 bases and J by 5 bases, with 12 bases left in between. Germline loops: CDR1 SEHNR, CDR2 FQNEAQ (reference sequence). The CDR3 extends over 13 amino acids. DNA for the CDR3: TGTGCCAGCAGCCTCGCCGCGAATTATGGCTACACCTTC. The encoded protein is CASSLAANYGYTF.

The chain is built from TRBV9 and TRBJ2-7, with TRBD1 matching over 9 bases. Germline V gives CDR1 SGDLS, CDR2 YYNGEE. V lost 6 bases to trimming and J lost 6 bases; unmatched junction nucleotides: 10. The CDR3 loop spans 14 amino acids. CDR3 residues: CASNGGTGSGEQYF. The CDR3 nucleotides are TGTGCCAGCAACGGGGGGACAGGGAGCGGCGAGCAGTACTTC.

The rearrangement joins TRBV27 to TRBJ1-1; D is undetermined. Germline V gene data show CDR1 as MNHEY and CDR2 as SMNVEV (reference sequence). The germline V and J ends were trimmed by 0 bases and 3 bases, with 5 bases remaining between them. CDR3 length equals 13 residues. The DNA for the CDR3 is TGTGCCAGCAGTTTATCCGGGGACACTGAAGCTTTCTTT. Protein sequence: CASSLSGDTEAFF.

The rearrangement uses TRBV2 and TRBJ2-7; 9 nucleotides match TRBD2. The CDR3 runs 14 residues. The junction had 7 bases not matched to a gene; V was cut back by 6 bases and J by 4 bases. Per the germline V gene, CDR1 is SNHLY and CDR2 is FYNNEI. In nucleotides, the CDR3 is TGTGCCAGCAGAGGTCGAGCGGGAGGTTACGAGCAGTACTTC. This translates into CASRGRAGGYEQYF.

The chain couples TRBV28 to TRBJ2-5, with 7 bases fitting TRBD2. Germline V gene sequence: CDR1 MDHEN, CDR2 SYDVKM. The junction had 8 bases not matched to a gene; V was cut back by 2 bases and J by 2 bases. The CDR3 length is 16 residues. CDR3 sequence (DNA): TGTGCCAGCAGTTTAAGGCTAGCGGAGGGACAAGAGACCCAGTACTTC. Translation: CASSLRLAEGQETQYF. Full variable domain (remainder filled in from reference TRBV28 and TRBJ2-5): DVKVTQSSRYLVKRTGEKVFLECVQDMDHENMFWYRQDPGLGLRLIYFSYDVKMKEKGDIPEGYSVSREKKERFSLILESASTNQTSMYLCASSLRLAEGQETQYFGPGTRLLVL.

The rearrangement joins TRBV19 to TRBJ1-5; 9 bases are shared with TRBD1. Trimming took 5 bases from V and 3 from J; bases not matched to a gene: 8. The germline gives CDR1 LNHDA, CDR2 SQIVND (reference sequence). The CDR3 totals 16 residues. The CDR3 is CASSADRGRYNQPQHF. Written as DNA, the CDR3 is TGTGCCAGTAGTGCCGACAGGGGGAGGTACAATCAGCCCCAGCATTTT.

This chain links TRBV6-5 with TRBJ2-5; TRBD2 is a possible D gene (5 bases). The CDR3 has 11 residues. The germline V and J ends were trimmed by 6 bases and 7 bases, with 9 bases remaining between them. The germline gives CDR1 MNHEY, CDR2 SVGAGI. The CDR3 sequence: CASSSLGTQYF. For the CDR3, the DNA is TGTGCCAGCAGCTCACTAGGGACCCAGTACTTC.

This rearrangement joins TRBV6-1 to TRBJ2-1; 9 bases match TRBD2. From germline, CDR1 is MNHNS and CDR2 SASEGT. The CDR3 contains 15 residues. V shed 0 bases and J 4 bases; nucleotides not matched to a gene: 1. The CDR3 protein is CASSEAAGGYNEQFF. In nucleotides, the CDR3 is TGTGCCAGCAGTGAAGCAGCGGGAGGTTACAATGAGCAGTTCTTC.

This chain connects TRBV19 to TRBJ2-3; D perhaps matches TRBD2 (6 bases). The germline V gene encodes CDR1 LNHDA and CDR2 SQIVND (reference sequence). The CDR3 is made up of 14 amino acids. V was clipped by 4 bases and J by 11 bases, with 19 bases between them. This CDR3 reads CASSSGTEQRGQYF. The CDR3 DNA is TGTGCCAGTAGTAGCGGGACTGAACAGAGGGGGCAGTATTTT.

The V call is TRBV6-5, the J call TRBJ2-1; perhaps TRBD2 as D (5 bases). The CDR3 is 14 amino acids. Germline V gene data show CDR1 as MNHEY and CDR2 as SVGAGI. V lost 9 bases, J lost 2 bases, and 14 bases lay in between. The CDR3 bases are TGTGCCAGTGGGATAGCGCGAGCCTACAATGAGCAGTTCTTC. This gives the protein CASGIARAYNEQFF.

CDR3 sequence (DNA): TGTGCCAGCAGTTATTACAGGGGGGTCACAGATACGCAGTATTTT. Protein: CASSYYRGVTDTQYF. The chain employs TRBV6-5 and TRBJ2-3; 8 bases align to TRBD1. Germline loops: CDR1 MNHEY, CDR2 SVGAGI. V was pared by 3 bases and J by 2 bases, with 4 bases of the junction left unmatched. This CDR3 contains 15 residues.

The rearrangement uses TRBV7-2 and TRBJ1-2; D is uncertain. The CDR3 consists of 15 residues. V dropped 2 bases and J dropped 0 bases, with 10 bases sitting between them. The germline CDR1 and CDR2 sequences are SGHTA and FQGNSA. The CDR3 bases are TGTGCCAGCAGCTTATTTGCCGATACTAACTATGGCTACACCTTC. Residues: CASSLFADTNYGYTF.

The chain recombines TRBV27 with TRBJ2-3; D is undetermined. V was clipped by 5 bases and J by 0 bases, with 12 bases between them. The germline V gene has CDR1 MNHEY and CDR2 SMNVEV (reference sequence). The CDR3 spans 15 residues. The CDR3 reads CASSIGPTSTDTQYF. The CDR3 DNA reads TGTGCCAGCAGTATCGGACCTACGAGCACAGATACGCAGTATTTT.

This clone showed up many times. The V gene is TRBV6-1, the J gene TRBJ2-7; D is unresolved. V was shortened by 7 bases and J by 0 bases, with 10 bases between the two germline ends. The CDR3 is 13 amino acids. Germline V gene sequence: CDR1 MNHNS, CDR2 SASEGT. The CDR3 region has the DNA TGTGCCAGCAATGGTGGAATCTCCTACGAGCAGTACTTC. It is translated as CASNGGISYEQYF.

This chain uses TRBV5-1 with TRBJ2-5; 9 nucleotides align to TRBD2. The DNA end favors TRBJ2-7, so the J call may be wrong. CDR1 is SGHRS, CDR2 YFSETQ, per germline. CDR3 length equals 12 residues. CDR3 loop: CASTSGTYEQYF. In DNA, the CDR3 is TGCGCCAGCACTAGCGGGACTTACGAGCAGTACTTC.

The V and J genes are TRBV9 and TRBJ2-3; weak D call: TRBD2 (6 bases). The germline V and J ends were trimmed by 3 bases and 4 bases, with 15 bases remaining between them. CDR1 and CDR2 (germline): SGDLS, YYNGEE. The CDR3 is made up of 15 amino acids. The CDR3 DNA sequence: TGTGCCAGCAGCGGACTCGGGACTTTAGCAGATACGCAGTATTTT. Protein: CASSGLGTLADTQYF.